This is a list of T cell receptor beta chains from one sample in a study of shared clonotypes between healthy human individuals. Sequencing was performed with immunoSEQ multiplex PCR; in TCRdb, only in-frame clones are kept and a portion is missing. The top ten hold 30% to 40% of the sample, which has approximately 640,000 clones, 80% to 95% seen once. The sequenced material came from memory CD8+ T cells from PBMCs. The receptors derive from a man between 18 and 29 years old in good health. Some clones in this sample may be carry-over from other donors' samples. CDR3s include the opening cysteine and the closing phenylalanine or tryptophan. A D gene is named only where the DNA matches it firmly. Only some rows state a clone size, as once, few, many or a class for expanded clones.

d_call j_call clone_size v_call cdr3_nt cdr3_aa
. TRBJ1-1 . TRBV6-1 TGTGCCAGCCCCGCCTCGGCTGTGAACACTGAAGCTTTCTTT CASPASAVNTEAFF
TRBD2 TRBJ2-1 once TRBV28 TGTGCCAGCAGCGGGAGGTATTGGAGAGACGAGCAGTTCTTC CASSGRYWRDEQFF
TRBD1 TRBJ1-4 . TRBV27 TGTGCCTCTACAGAGACCGGGACAGCTAATGAAAAACTGTTTTTT CASTETGTANEKLFF
. TRBJ2-2 . TRBV13 TGTGCCAGCAGCCCCGTCCCAGAAGGGGCCGGGGAGCTGTTTTTT CASSPVPEGAGELFF
. TRBJ1-1 . TRBV30 TGTGCCTGGAGCGCGAGGGGGGGGTACACTGAAGCTTTCTTT CAWSARGGYTEAFF
. TRBJ2-2 . TRBV9 TGTGCCAGCAGCGCGCTAGGGTACACCGGGGAGCTGTTTTTT CASSALGYTGELFF
. TRBJ1-1 . TRBV7-3 TGTGCCAGCAGCCTAAGGGCAGGGATAGTGGCCACTGAAGCTTTCTTT CASSLRAGIVATEAFF
. TRBJ2-2 . TRBV5-8 TGTGCCAGCAGCTTGTACTCCGGGGAGCTGTTTTTT CASSLYSGELFF
. TRBJ2-7 . TRBV27 TGTGCCAGCAGTGGGGAGAGCTCCTACGAGCAGTACTTC CASSGESSYEQYF
. TRBJ2-7 . TRBV15 TGTGCCACCAGCAGAGCCCGTGGTGGACCGGCCGAGCAGTACTTC CATSRARGGPAEQYF
. TRBJ2-7 . TRBV28 TGTGCCAGCAGTTTCTTGGGCTACGAGCAGTACTTC CASSFLGYEQYF
. TRBJ1-2 . TRBV2 TGTGCCAGCAGTGACCGTCCAGGGCGAGATGGCTACACCTTC CASSDRPGRDGYTF
. TRBJ2-5 . TRBV5-8 TGTGCCAGCAGCTCTGGGGTGGGGCGGGAGACCCAGTACTTC CASSSGVGRETQYF
TRBD1 TRBJ1-2 . TRBV27 TGTGCCAGCAGTTGGTGGACAGGGCGAGACTATGGCTACACCTTC CASSWWTGRDYGYTF
. TRBJ2-1 once TRBV6-1 TGTGCCAGCAGTGATCACAGGGAACGGGATGAGCAGTTCTTC CASSDHRERDEQFF
. TRBJ1-5 . TRBV7-4 TGTGCCCACCCGGGGGAGGGTCAGCCCCAGCATTTT CAHPGEGQPQHF
TRBD1 TRBJ1-2 once TRBV7-3 TGTGCCTTACTCTATTCGGGACAGGCCTATGGCTACACCTTC CALLYSGQAYGYTF
TRBD1 TRBJ2-7 few TRBV19 TGTGCCAGTAGTATCACCTCGACAGGGAGCTACGAGCAGTACTTC CASSITSTGSYEQYF
. TRBJ1-2 once TRBV7-9 TGTGCCAGCAGCTTAGTCCCGGGGGTCTATGGCTACACCTTC CASSLVPGVYGYTF
. TRBJ2-3 . TRBV28 TGTGCCAGTACACAGATAAGCACAGATACGCAGTATTTT CASTQISTDTQYF
. TRBJ1-5 . TRBV6-6 TGTGCCAGCAGTTACTGGCCCCGGGAGCCCCAGCATTTT CASSYWPREPQHF
. TRBJ2-3 few TRBV27 TGTGCCAGCAGTTCGGTTGGCAGGCGCCCCACAGATACGCAGTATTTT CASSSVGRRPTDTQYF
TRBD2 TRBJ2-7 . TRBV29-1 TGCAGCGTTGAAAGCGCGGGGGAGCCCCCCTACGAGCAGTACTTC CSVESAGEPPYEQYF
TRBD1 TRBJ1-4 few TRBV30 TGTGCCTGGAGTCCGGGACAGGGCGGTGAAAAACTGTTTTTT CAWSPGQGGEKLFF
TRBD2 TRBJ2-1 . TRBV11-2 TGTGCCAGCAGCTTAGGTTCGGCTAGCGGGAGCAATGAGCAGTTCTTC CASSLGSASGSNEQFF
. TRBJ1-1 . TRBV19 TGTGCCAGTAGTATTCCCGGTGGGGCAGCTTTCTTT CASSIPGGAAFF
TRBD1 TRBJ1-5 . TRBV28 TGTGCCAGCAGGCTTGACAGGGGAGGTGGTGGCAATCAGCCCCAGCATTTT CASRLDRGGGGNQPQHF
. TRBJ2-7 . TRBV7-9 TGTGCCAGCAGCTTAGCCGGATCCCTCTACGAGCAGTACTTC CASSLAGSLYEQYF
. TRBJ1-2 once TRBV15 TGTGCCACCAGCAGAGATTGGAGTGAGGCAGGACAGGGCTACACCTTC CATSRDWSEAGQGYTF
. TRBJ2-5 . TRBV28 TGTGCCAGCAGCGGCCTCGTTGGAAGGTACCAAGAGACCCAGTACTTC CASSGLVGRYQETQYF
. TRBJ2-7 . TRBV27 TGTGCCAGCGGTCAGGGCTATTCCTACGAGCAGTACTTC CASGQGYSYEQYF
. TRBJ2-7 . TRBV13 TGTGCCAGCAGCTTAGGGGATGGGGGGCTCTCCTACGAGCAGTACTTC CASSLGDGGLSYEQYF
. TRBJ2-1 . TRBV5-1 TGCGCCAGCAGCTTCCATGTCAGACCCTACAATGAGCAGTTCTTC CASSFHVRPYNEQFF
. TRBJ2-2 . TRBV4-1 TGCGCCAGTAAGTCCGGGGGTCGGACCGGGGAGCTGTTTTTT CASKSGGRTGELFF
. TRBJ1-1 . TRBV14 TGTGCCAGCAGCCGGGTCCCCAACACTGAAGCTTTCTTT CASSRVPNTEAFF
. TRBJ2-5 . TRBV5-8 TGTGCCAGCAGCTTACCTAGTTTAAAAGAGACCCAGTACTTC CASSLPSLKETQYF
TRBD1 TRBJ2-1 . TRBV7-9 TGTGCCAGCAGCTTAGCTAGGAGAAGGACAGGGAAACACAATGAGCAGTTCTTC CASSLARRRTGKHNEQFF
TRBD2 TRBJ2-2 . TRBV14 TGTGCCAGCAGCCAAGATTGGGCTAGCGGGACGAACACCGGGGAGCTGTTTTTT CASSQDWASGTNTGELFF
. TRBJ2-7 . TRBV9 TGTGCCAGCAGCGTAGCGGGAGCGGGTTACGAGCAGTACTTC CASSVAGAGYEQYF
TRBD2 TRBJ2-7 once TRBV7-9 TGTGCCAGCAGCTTAAACAGCGGGATCCACGAGCAGTACTTC CASSLNSGIHEQYF
TRBD1 TRBJ1-2 . TRBV9 TGTGCCAGCAGCGTCCGTAGAGAGGGACAGAGGGAGGACTATGGCTACACCTTC CASSVRREGQREDYGYTF
. TRBJ2-7 . TRBV5-1 TGCGCCAGCAGCTGGGGACTGGCATCCTACGAGCAGTACTTC CASSWGLASYEQYF
TRBD2 TRBJ2-7 . TRBV7-9 TGTGCCAGCAGCCCAAGCGGGATCGGCGCCTCCTCCTACGAGCAGTACTTC CASSPSGIGASSYEQYF